This entry features one T cell receptor beta chain sequence. What it binds is not known. The ends were cut back, 6 bases at V and 3 bases at J, with 9 bases in the middle. This CDR3 region has 12 residues. Germline loops: CDR1 MNHEY, CDR2 SVGAGI. These data are taken from a study of beta chain features in type 1 diabetes. Overall study findings and caveats: Patients with Type 1 diabetes showed moderately but significantly shorter TCRB CDR3s in all four CD4+ subsets.

Isolated RNA was reverse transcribed in full, so expressed TCRB transcripts were sequenced. Profiling relied on immunoSEQ multiplex PCR, and the TCRdb table lists in-frame clones only, not all of them. Seen here are roughly 160,000 clones, almost 8% observed once, and the top ten hold roughly 0.46%. Sequencing used central memory CD4+ T cells from blood. The J gene is TRBJ2-7, the V gene TRBV6-5, with D hard to call. This receptor was obtained from a man aged 18 to 29 with type 1 diabetes. The DNA of the CDR3 is TGTGCCAGCAGCTTAACGGGCTACGAGCAGTACTTC. Translating gives CASSLTGYEQYF.